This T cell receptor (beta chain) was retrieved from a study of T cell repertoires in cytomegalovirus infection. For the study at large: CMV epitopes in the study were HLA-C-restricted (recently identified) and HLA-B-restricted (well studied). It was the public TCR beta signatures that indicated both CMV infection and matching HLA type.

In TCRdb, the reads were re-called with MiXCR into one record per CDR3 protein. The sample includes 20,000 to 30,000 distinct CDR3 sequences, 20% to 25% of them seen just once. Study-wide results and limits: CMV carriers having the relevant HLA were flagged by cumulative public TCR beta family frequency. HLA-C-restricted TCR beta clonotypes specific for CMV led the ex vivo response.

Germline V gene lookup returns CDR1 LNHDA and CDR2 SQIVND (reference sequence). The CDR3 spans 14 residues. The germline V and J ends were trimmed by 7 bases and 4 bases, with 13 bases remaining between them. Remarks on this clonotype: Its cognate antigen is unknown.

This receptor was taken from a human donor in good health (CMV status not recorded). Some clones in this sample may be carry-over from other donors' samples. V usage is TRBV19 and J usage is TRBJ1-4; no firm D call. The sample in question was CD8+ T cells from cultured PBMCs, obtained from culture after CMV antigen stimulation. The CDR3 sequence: CASIGGPFNEKLFF. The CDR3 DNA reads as TGTGCCAGTATCGGTGGCCCATTTAATGAAAAACTGTTTTTT.